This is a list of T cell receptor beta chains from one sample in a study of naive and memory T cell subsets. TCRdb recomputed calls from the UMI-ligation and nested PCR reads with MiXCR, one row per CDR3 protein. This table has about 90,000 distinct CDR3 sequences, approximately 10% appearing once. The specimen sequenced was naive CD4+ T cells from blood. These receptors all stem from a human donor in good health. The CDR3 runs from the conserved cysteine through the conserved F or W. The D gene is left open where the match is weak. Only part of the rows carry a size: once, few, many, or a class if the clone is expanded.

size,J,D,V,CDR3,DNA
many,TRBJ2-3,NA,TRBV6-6,CATSLFSGLSTDTQYF,TGTGCCACCTCATTATTTAGCGGATTAAGCACAGATACGCAGTATTTT
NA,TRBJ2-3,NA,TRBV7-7,CASSTGLSTDTQYF,TGTGCTAGCAGCACGGGACTGAGCACAGATACGCAGTATTTT
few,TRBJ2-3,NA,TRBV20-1,CSALRQGGPDTQYF,TGCAGTGCCCTAAGACAGGGAGGACCAGATACGCAGTATTTT
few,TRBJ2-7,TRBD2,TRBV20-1,CSARVPSGVEQYF,TGCAGTGCTAGAGTCCCTAGCGGGGTGGAGCAGTACTTC
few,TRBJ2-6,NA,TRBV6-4,CASRSVSTGANVLTF,TGTGCCAGCAGAAGCGTGTCCACGGGGGCCAACGTCCTGACTTTC
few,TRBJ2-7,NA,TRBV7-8,CASRLISSYEQYF,TGTGCCAGCAGGCTGATCAGTTCCTACGAGCAGTACTTC
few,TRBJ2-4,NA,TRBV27,CASSTSGGLAKNIQYF,NA
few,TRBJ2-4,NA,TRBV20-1,CSATGRIAKNIQYF,TGCAGTGCCACAGGTAGAATAGCCAAAAACATTCAGTACTTC
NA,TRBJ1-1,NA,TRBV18,CASSPWGTEAFF,TGTGCCAGCTCACCGTGGGGCACTGAAGCTTTCTTT
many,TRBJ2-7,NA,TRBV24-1,CATSDFPASYEQYF,TGTGCCACCAGTGATTTCCCAGCGTCCTACGAGCAGTACTTC
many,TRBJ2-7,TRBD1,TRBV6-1,CASNRDRGEFEQYF,TGTGCCAGCAACCGGGACAGGGGAGAATTCGAGCAGTACTTC
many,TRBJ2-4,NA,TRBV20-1,CSARITVTKNIQYF,TGCAGTGCTAGAATCACGGTAACCAAAAACATTCAGTACTTC
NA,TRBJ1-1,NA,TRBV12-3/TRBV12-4,CASTPGRNTEAFF,TGTGCCAGCACACCGGGCCGGAACACTGAAGCTTTCTTT
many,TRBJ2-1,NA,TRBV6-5,CASRESLSSYNEQFF,TGTGCCAGCAGAGAAAGCCTGAGCTCCTACAATGAGCAGTTCTTC
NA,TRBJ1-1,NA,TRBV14,CASSPAGAPGKAFF,TGTGCCAGCAGCCCAGCGGGGGCTCCAGGAAAAGCTTTCTTT
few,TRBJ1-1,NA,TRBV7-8,CASSLAGAEAFF,TGTGCCAGCAGCTTAGCGGGTGCTGAAGCTTTCTTT
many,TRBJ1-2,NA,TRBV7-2,CASSRVGQDYGYTF,TGTGCCAGCAGCCGGGTAGGGCAGGACTATGGCTACACCTTC
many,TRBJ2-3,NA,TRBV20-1,CSARAGRGTDTQYF,TGCAGTGCTAGAGCCGGGCGGGGCACAGATACGCAGTATTTT
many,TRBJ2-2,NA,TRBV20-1,CSARYQRTGELFF,TGCAGTGCTAGGTACCAGAGAACCGGGGAGCTGTTTTTT
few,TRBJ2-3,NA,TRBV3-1,CASSQRPAYTDTQYF,TGTGCCAGCAGCCAACGGCCAGCGTACACAGATACGCAGTATTTT
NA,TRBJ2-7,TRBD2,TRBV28,CASSLIPSGRPYEQYF,TGTGCCAGCAGTTTAATCCCCAGCGGGAGGCCTTACGAGCAGTACTTC
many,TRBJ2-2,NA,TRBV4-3,CASSQDSAITGELFF,TGCGCCAGCAGCCAAGATTCGGCCATTACCGGGGAGCTGTTTTTT
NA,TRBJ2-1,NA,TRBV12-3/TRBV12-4,CASRGRYNEQFF,TGTGCCAGCAGGGGCAGGTACAATGAGCAGTTCTTC
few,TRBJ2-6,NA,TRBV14,CASSPPRWVGANVLTF,TGTGCCAGCAGCCCACCCCGGTGGGTTGGGGCCAACGTCCTGACTTTC
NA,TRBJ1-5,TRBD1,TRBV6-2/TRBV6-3,CASAGTGVSNQPQHF,TGTGCCAGCGCCGGGACAGGCGTTAGCAATCAGCCCCAGCATTTT